This T cell receptor (beta chain) comes out of a study of technical replicates of blood from a handful of donors. The repertoire was sequenced with immunoSEQ multiplex PCR; TCRdb's copy has only in-frame clones and lacks some. Found here are 70,000 to 95,000 clones, approximately 97% of them singletons; the top ten hold roughly 0.3%. This clone was detected only once. Trimming cost V 2 bases and J 4 bases, with 11 bases left between them. This CDR3 spans 14 amino acids. Germline CDR1 SEHNR, CDR2 FQNEAQ (reference sequence). The sample comprised T cells isolated from PBMCs. The chain joins TRBV7-9 to TRBJ1-1; weak D call: TRBD1 (5 bases). The TCR comes from a human donor in good health. The CDR3 region is CASSLTYQGTEAFF. The CDR3 DNA sequence: TGTGCCAGCAGCTTAACCTACCAGGGCACTGAAGCTTTCTTT.